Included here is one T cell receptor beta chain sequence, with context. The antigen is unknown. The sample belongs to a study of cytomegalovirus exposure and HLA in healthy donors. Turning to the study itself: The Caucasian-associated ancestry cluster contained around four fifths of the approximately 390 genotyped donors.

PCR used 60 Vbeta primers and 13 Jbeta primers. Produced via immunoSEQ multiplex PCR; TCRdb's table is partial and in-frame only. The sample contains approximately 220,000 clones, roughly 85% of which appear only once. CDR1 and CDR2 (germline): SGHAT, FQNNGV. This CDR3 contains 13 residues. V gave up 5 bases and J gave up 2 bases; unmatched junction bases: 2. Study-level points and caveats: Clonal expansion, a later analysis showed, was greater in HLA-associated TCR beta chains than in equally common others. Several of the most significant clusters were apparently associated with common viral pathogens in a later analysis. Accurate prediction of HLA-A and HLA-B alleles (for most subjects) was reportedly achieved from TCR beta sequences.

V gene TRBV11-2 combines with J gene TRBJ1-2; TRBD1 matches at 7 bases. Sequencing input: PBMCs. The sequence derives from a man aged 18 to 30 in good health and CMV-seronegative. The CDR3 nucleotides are TGTGCCAGCAGCCAGGGGGTAAACTATGGCTACACCTTC. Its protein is CASSQGVNYGYTF.